The clone carrying this T cell receptor beta chain turned up a few times. The data stem from a study of blood T cell repertoires in COVID-19. The CDR3 has 14 amino acids. V lost 2 bases, J lost 4 bases, and 4 bases stayed unmatched. Germline CDR1 and CDR2: SGHAT and FQNNGV. Study processing details: It was from reference gene primer amplification that nucleated cell counts were estimated. The method was immunoSEQ multiplex PCR; TCRdb's version includes in-frame clones alone and lacks a portion of them. V and J calls and clone size are copied from that table; D and trimming were computed from the DNA. The sample comprises about 320,000 clones, roughly 88% of which are singletons, and 1.5% to 2% rests with the top ten.

The sequenced sample consisted of peripheral blood. The chain couples TRBV11-2 to TRBJ2-7, with 8 bases identical to TRBD1. This receptor was identified in a woman between 50 and 59 years old with acute or convalescent COVID-19. CDR3 residues: CASSLPDREYEQYF. The DNA of the CDR3 is TGTGCCAGCAGCTTACCGGACAGGGAGTACGAGCAGTACTTC.